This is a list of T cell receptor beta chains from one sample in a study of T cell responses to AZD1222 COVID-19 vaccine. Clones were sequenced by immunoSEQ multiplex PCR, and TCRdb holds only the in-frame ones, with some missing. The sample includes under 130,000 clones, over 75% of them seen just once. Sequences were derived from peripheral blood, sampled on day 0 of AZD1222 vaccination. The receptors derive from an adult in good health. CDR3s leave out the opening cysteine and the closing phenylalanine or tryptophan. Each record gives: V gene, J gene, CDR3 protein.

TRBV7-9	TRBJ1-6	ASSFPNSPLH
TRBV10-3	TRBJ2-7	AISENGPPPHEQY
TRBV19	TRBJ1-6	ASSIGGAGNSPLH
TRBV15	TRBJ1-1	ATSGRVNTEAF
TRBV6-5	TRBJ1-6	ASSYLGPYNSPLH
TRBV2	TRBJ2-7	ASSEPGLAGYEQY
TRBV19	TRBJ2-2	ASSIQGTGELF
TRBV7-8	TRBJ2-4	ASSPGLTVAKNIQY
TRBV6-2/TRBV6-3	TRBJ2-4	ASSGQNIQY
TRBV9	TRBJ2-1	ASSVTRGEQF
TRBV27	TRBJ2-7	ASSRPQGAYEQY
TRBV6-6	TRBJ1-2	ASSYRTWDYGYT
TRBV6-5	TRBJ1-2	ASTRGQSNYGYT
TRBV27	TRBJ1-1	ASSYHSLNTEAF